These 10 T cell receptor beta chains were sequenced from one sample in a study of blood T cell repertoires in COVID-19. The assay was immunoSEQ multiplex PCR, and TCRdb's table has in-frame clones only and misses some. The data contain a few hundred thousand clones, roughly nine tenths of them singletons. Material: PBMCs or T cells enriched from blood (not recorded which). The receptor set was obtained from a woman between 55 and 75 years old who had recovered from COVID-19.

This rearrangement joins TRBV24-1 to TRBJ1-5, with D tentatively TRBD1 (5 bases). CDR3 length: 15 residues. The germline V and J ends were trimmed by 3 bases and 6 bases, with 14 bases remaining between them. Per germline, CDR1 KGHDR and CDR2 SFDVKD. CDR3 DNA: TGTGCCACCAGTGATGGTAGGGGTGGAAGTCAGCCCCAGCATTTT. Translating it yields CATSDGRGGSQPQHF.

This chain links TRBV4-1 with TRBJ2-5; 8 nucleotides agree with TRBD2. The ends lost 1 base at V and 4 bases at J; junction bases unmatched: 14. Germline CDR1 reads MGHRA; CDR2 reads YSYEKL. CDR3 length equals 18 residues. CDR3: CASSQVWVLRGGGETQYF. The CDR3 DNA reads TGCGCCAGCAGCCAAGTCTGGGTCCTACGGGGGGGCGGAGAGACCCAGTACTTC.

This chain uses TRBV7-8 with TRBJ2-7; 14 bases are shared with TRBD2. Trimming cost V 5 bases and J 2 bases; bases outside gene matches: 5. There are 16 residues in the CDR3. From germline, CDR1 is SGHVS and CDR2 FQNEAQ. For the CDR3, the DNA is TGTGCCAGCAGCGTAAGGGGACTAGCGGGAGCCTACGAGCAGTACTTC. Translation gives CASSVRGLAGAYEQYF.

The chain joins TRBV28 to TRBJ1-1, with D hard to call. This CDR3 has 14 residues. Trimming cost V 3 bases and J 1 base, with 9 bases left between them. Per the germline V gene, CDR1 is MDHEN and CDR2 is SYDVKM. The CDR3 sequence: CASSFSTGNTEAFF. CDR3 nucleotide sequence: TGTGCCAGCAGTTTTTCTACGGGGAACACTGAAGCTTTCTTT.

The V call is TRBV2, the J call TRBJ1-1, with unresolved D. V was pared by 4 bases and J by 0 bases, with 9 bases between. CDR1 and CDR2 (germline): SNHLY, FYNNEI. The CDR3 runs 14 residues. DNA of the CDR3: TGTGCCAGCAGTGTGGGCATTATGAACACTGAAGCTTTCTTT. It specifies CASSVGIMNTEAFF.

The chain employs TRBV15 and TRBJ1-5; D ambiguous. Germline V gives CDR1 LNHNV, CDR2 YYDKDF (reference sequence). CDR3 size: 15 residues. The ends were cut back, 2 bases at V and 10 bases at J, with 18 bases in the middle. The CDR3 region is CATSRSFAESCPQHF. CDR3 DNA sequence: TGTGCCACCAGCAGATCCTTCGCGGAATCATGTCCCCAGCATTTT.

The V and J genes are TRBV11-2 and TRBJ2-7; 8 bases align to TRBD1. Germline lookup yields CDR1 SGHAT and CDR2 FQNNGV. This CDR3 contains 14 residues. J lost 6 bases, V lost 5 bases, and 9 bases had no gene match. The CDR3 here is CASSRLRGRVEQYF. The CDR3, as DNA: TGTGCCAGCAGCCGCCTCAGGGGGCGCGTCGAGCAGTACTTC.

The chain carries TRBV11-3 and TRBJ2-3; the match to TRBD2 covers 12 bases. V was pared by 1 base and J by 7 bases, with 6 bases of the junction left unmatched. CDR3 length: 16 amino acids. Germline V lookup: CDR1 SGHNT, CDR2 YENEEA. The CDR3 reads CASSLGLAGARNTQYF. DNA for the CDR3: TGTGCCAGCAGCTTAGGACTAGCGGGGGCCAGGAATACGCAGTATTTT.

The rearrangement links TRBV28 to TRBJ2-5, with a tentative D call TRBD1 (6 bases). Trimming pared 8 bases from V and 3 bases from J, leaving 10 bases between. This CDR3 spans 12 amino acids. Per germline, CDR1 MDHEN and CDR2 SYDVKM. This chain's CDR3 is CASSQGKETQYF. The DNA for the CDR3 is TGTGCCAGCTCCCAGGGGAAAGAGACCCAGTACTTC.

The V call is TRBV4-2, the J call TRBJ1-1; D is uncertain. CDR3 length: 15 amino acids. Trimming removed 0 bases at V and 0 bases at J, with 8 bases between. In germline, CDR1 is LGHNA, CDR2 YNFKEQ. The DNA of the CDR3 is TGTGCCAGCAGCCAAGACGAGACTGTGAACACTGAAGCTTTCTTT. Translation gives CASSQDETVNTEAFF.